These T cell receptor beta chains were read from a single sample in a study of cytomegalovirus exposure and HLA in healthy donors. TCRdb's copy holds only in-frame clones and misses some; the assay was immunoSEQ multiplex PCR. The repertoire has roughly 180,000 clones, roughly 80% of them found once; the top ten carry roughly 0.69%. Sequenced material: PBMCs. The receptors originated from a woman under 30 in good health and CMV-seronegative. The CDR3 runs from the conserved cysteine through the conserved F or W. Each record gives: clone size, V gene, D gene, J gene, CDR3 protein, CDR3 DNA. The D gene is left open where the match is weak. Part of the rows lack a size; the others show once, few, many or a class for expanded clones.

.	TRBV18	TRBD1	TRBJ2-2	CASSPKGADTGELFF	TGTGCCAGCTCCCCCAAGGGGGCGGACACCGGGGAGCTGTTTTTT
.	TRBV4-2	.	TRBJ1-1	CASSPSQGGNTEAFF	TGTGCCAGCAGCCCCTCTCAGGGTGGCAACACTGAAGCTTTCTTT
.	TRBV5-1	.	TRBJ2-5	CASSLVGIHQETQYF	TGCGCCAGCAGCTTGGTTGGCATCCACCAAGAGACCCAGTACTTC
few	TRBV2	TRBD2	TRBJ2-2	CASSPLASNTGELFF	TGTGCCAGCAGTCCACTAGCGTCGAACACCGGGGAGCTGTTTTTT
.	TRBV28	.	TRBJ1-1	CASSLDSGVEAFF	TGTGCCAGCAGTTTAGACTCAGGGGTTGAAGCTTTCTTT
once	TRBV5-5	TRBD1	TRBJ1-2	CASSFGGDSNYGYTF	TGTGCCAGCAGCTTTGGTGGGGACAGTAACTATGGCTACACCTTC
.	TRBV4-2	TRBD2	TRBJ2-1	CASSQVMASGYNEQFF	TGTGCCAGCAGCCAAGTTATGGCTAGCGGCTACAATGAGCAGTTCTTC
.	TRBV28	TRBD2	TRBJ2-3	CASPSGTSGRAITDTQYF	TGTGCCAGTCCGTCCGGGACTAGCGGGAGGGCCATCACAGATACGCAGTATTTT
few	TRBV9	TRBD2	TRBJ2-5	CASSVGLAGAETQYF	TGTGCCAGCAGCGTAGGACTAGCGGGAGCTGAGACCCAGTACTTC
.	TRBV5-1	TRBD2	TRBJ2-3	CASSSPSGRARDTQYF	TGCGCCAGCAGCTCACCTAGCGGGAGGGCCAGAGATACGCAGTATTTT
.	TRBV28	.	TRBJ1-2	CASSLHRNYGYTF	TGTGCCAGCAGTTTACACAGAAACTATGGCTACACCTTC
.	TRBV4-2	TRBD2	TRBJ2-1	CASSQDPSGRGFDEQFF	TGTGCCAGCAGCCAAGATCCTAGCGGGAGAGGTTTTGATGAGCAGTTCTTC
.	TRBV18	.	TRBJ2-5	CASFDRETQYF	TGTGCCAGCTTCGACAGGGAGACCCAGTACTTC
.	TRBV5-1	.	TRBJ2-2	CASRRGSENTGELFF	TGCGCCAGCAGGCGAGGTAGCGAGAACACCGGGGAGCTGTTTTTT
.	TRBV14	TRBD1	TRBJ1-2	CASSLFRDSIYGYTF	TGTGCCAGCAGCCTTTTCCGGGACAGCATTTATGGCTACACCTTC
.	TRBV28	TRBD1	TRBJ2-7	CASRQGHEQYF	TGTGCCAGCCGACAGGGCCACGAGCAGTACTTC
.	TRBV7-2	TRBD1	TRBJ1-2	CASSYVPRQGMNYGYTF	TGTGCCAGCAGTTATGTCCCCCGACAGGGAATGAACTATGGCTACACCTTC
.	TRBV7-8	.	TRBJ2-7	CASSLDAYNPNYEQYF	TGTGCCAGCAGCTTAGATGCATACAACCCCAACTACGAGCAGTACTTC
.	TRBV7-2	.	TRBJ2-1	CASSLGLSANEQFF	TGTGCCAGCAGCTTAGGGTTAAGCGCCAATGAGCAGTTCTTC
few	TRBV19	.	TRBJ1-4	CASSARRGQDEKLFF	TGTGCCAGTAGCGCAAGGCGGGGTCAAGATGAAAAACTGTTTTTT
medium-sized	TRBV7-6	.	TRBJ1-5	CASSPGGESNQPQHF	TGTGCCAGCAGCCCGGGTGGGGAGAGCAATCAGCCCCAGCATTTT
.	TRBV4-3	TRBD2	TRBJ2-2	CASSQVGTRTGELFF	TGCGCCAGCAGCCAAGTAGGGACTAGAACCGGGGAGCTGTTTTTT
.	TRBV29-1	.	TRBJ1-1	CSVDSPELEAFF	TGCAGCGTTGATAGCCCGGAACTCGAAGCTTTCTTT
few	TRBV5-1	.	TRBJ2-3	CASSPGSSIGDTQYF	TGCGCCAGCAGCCCGGGAAGTAGCATTGGAGATACGCAGTATTTT
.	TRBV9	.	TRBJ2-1	CASSVTLETYNEQFF	TGTGCCAGCAGCGTAACGCTGGAGACCTACAATGAGCAGTTCTTC
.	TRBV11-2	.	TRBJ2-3	CASSLDFIADTQYF	TGTGCCAGCAGCTTAGATTTCATTGCAGATACGCAGTATTTT
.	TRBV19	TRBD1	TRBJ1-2	CASSIDRGQRGYTF	TGTGCCAGTAGTATTGATAGGGGGCAAAGGGGCTACACCTTC
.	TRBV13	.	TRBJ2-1	CASSHRGEQFF	TGTGCCAGCAGCCACCGGGGTGAGCAGTTCTTC
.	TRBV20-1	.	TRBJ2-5	CSASVETQYF	TGCAGTGCTAGCGTAGAGACCCAGTACTTC
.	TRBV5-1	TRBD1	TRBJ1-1	CASSLAPQGARGYNTEAFF	TGCGCCAGCAGCTTGGCCCCCCAGGGGGCGAGGGGGTATAACACTGAAGCTTTCTTT
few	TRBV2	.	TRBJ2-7	CASRRSREPTYEQYF	TGTGCCAGCAGGCGGTCGAGGGAGCCGACCTACGAGCAGTACTTC
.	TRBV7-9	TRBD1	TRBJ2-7	CSSSLRLPGQGSYEQYF	TGTTCCAGCAGCTTAAGATTGCCGGGACAGGGATCCTACGAGCAGTACTTC
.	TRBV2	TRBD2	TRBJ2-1	CASSFFQTSGNEQFF	TGTGCCAGCAGTTTTTTCCAAACTAGCGGGAATGAGCAGTTCTTC
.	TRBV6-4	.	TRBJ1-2	CASSDPEGEKDYGYTF	TGTGCCAGCAGTGACCCCGAGGGGGAAAAGGACTATGGCTACACCTTC
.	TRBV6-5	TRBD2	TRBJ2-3	CASTSGTTDTQYF	TGTGCCAGCACTAGCGGCACCACAGATACGCAGTATTTT
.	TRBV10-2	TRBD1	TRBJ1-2	CASSEAGTGYGYTF	TGCGCCAGCAGTGAAGCCGGGACAGGGTATGGCTACACCTTC
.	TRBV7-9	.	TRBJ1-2	CASSYAGSSRGYTF	TGTGCCAGCAGCTACGCGGGGAGTTCAAGGGGCTACACCTTC
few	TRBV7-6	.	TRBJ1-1	CASSLVPQVGGNTEAFF	TGTGCCAGCAGCTTAGTACCGCAGGTGGGGGGGAACACTGAAGCTTTCTTT
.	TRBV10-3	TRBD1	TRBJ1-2	CAISLGWTGGIYYGYTF	TGTGCCATCAGTCTTGGTTGGACAGGGGGAATTTACTATGGCTACACCTTC
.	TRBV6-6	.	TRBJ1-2	CASSYLTDDYTF	TGTGCCAGCAGTTACCTCACAGACGACTACACCTTC
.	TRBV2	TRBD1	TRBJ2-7	CASSPGTGPLYEQYF	TGTGCCAGCAGCCCGGGGACAGGGCCCCTCTACGAGCAGTACTTC
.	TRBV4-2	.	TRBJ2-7	CASSQGGASSYEQYF	TGTGCCAGCAGCCAAGGAGGTGCAAGCTCCTACGAGCAGTACTTC
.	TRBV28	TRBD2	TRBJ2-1	CASFTERELYPEQFF	TGTGCCAGCTTCACTGAGCGGGAGCTTTACCCTGAGCAGTTCTTC
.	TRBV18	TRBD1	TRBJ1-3	CASSPTGAEGNTIYF	TGTGCCAGCTCCCCGACAGGGGCGGAAGGAAACACCATATATTTT
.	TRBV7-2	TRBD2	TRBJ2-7	CASSWGGRSSYEQYF	TGTGCCAGCAGCTGGGGGGGACGGAGCTCCTACGAGCAGTACTTC
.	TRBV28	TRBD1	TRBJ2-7	CASRGQDGQYF	TGTGCCAGCAGGGGACAGGATGGGCAGTACTTC
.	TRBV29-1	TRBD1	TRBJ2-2	CSPRPFGTGGTGELFF	TGCAGCCCACGTCCCTTCGGGACAGGGGGCACCGGGGAGCTGTTTTTT
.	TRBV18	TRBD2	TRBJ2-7	CASTIKLAGALEQYF	TGTGCCAGCACGATAAAACTAGCGGGAGCTCTCGAGCAGTACTTC
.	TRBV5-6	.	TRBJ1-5	CASSLGRGKNQPQHF	TGTGCCAGCAGCTTGGGACGGGGGAAAAATCAGCCCCAGCATTTT
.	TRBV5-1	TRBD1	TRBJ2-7	CASSPRQGRGSEQYF	TGCGCCAGCAGCCCCCGACAGGGAAGAGGGAGCGAGCAGTACTTC
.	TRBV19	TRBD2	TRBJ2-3	CASSITGTSYQYF	TGTGCCAGTAGTATAACCGGGACTAGCTATCAGTATTTT
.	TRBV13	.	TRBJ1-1	CASSPVLNTEAFF	TGTGCCAGCAGCCCCGTTCTGAACACTGAAGCTTTCTTT
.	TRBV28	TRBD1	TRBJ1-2	CASSHSPGQGEDGYTF	TGTGCCAGCAGTCATTCCCCGGGACAGGGAGAAGATGGCTACACCTTC